Below are 18 T cell receptor beta chains sequenced from a single sample in a study of CD8 T cells in Susac syndrome (dated 2019 in TCRdb). The method was the immunoSEQ multiplex PCR assay. RNA was extracted using the RNeasy kit, and roughly 0.45 to 1 microgram was reverse transcribed with random hexamers. TCRdb handled the public reads itself, with Q25 trimming in fastp and clone calling in MiXCR, and kept productive beta chains. Duplicate CDR3 protein sequences are folded into a single record with the most common DNA and genes. The sample records 250,000 to 300,000 distinct CDR3 sequences, 75% to 85% of which are singletons. The leading ten clones occupy roughly 0.22% of the sample. The sample taken for sequencing was CD8+ T cells from PBMCs. The source of these receptors is a human donor with multiple sclerosis.

The chain is built from TRBV7-9 and TRBJ2-1; D is uncertain. This CDR3 contains 13 residues. The ends were cut back, 0 bases at V and 15 bases at J, with 15 bases in the middle. Germline CDR1 SEHNR, CDR2 FQNEAQ (reference sequence). CDR3 sequence: CASSLAGLQKGFF. The DNA of the CDR3 is TGTGCCAGCAGCTTAGCTGGGCTCCAGAAGGGGTTCTTC.

The chain is built from TRBV11-2 and TRBJ2-5, with a weak D call TRBD1 (6 bases). Germline loops: CDR1 SGHAT, CDR2 FQNNGV. The CDR3 has 14 amino acids. Trimming took off 1 base at V and 5 bases at J, with 11 bases between the two ends. The CDR3 region is CASSLGGGPETQYF. The CDR3 DNA follows: TGTGCCAGCAGCTTAGGAGGGGGTCCGGAGACCCAGTACTTC.

The chain uses TRBV18 and TRBJ1-5; 8 bases match TRBD1. Per germline, CDR1 KGHSH and CDR2 LQKENI. There are 15 residues in the CDR3. Losses at the gene ends were 7 bases for V and 4 bases for J; bases not matched to a gene: 9. The chain's CDR3 is CASCSFTGGNQPQHF. For the CDR3, the DNA is TGTGCCAGCTGTTCTTTCACAGGGGGTAATCAGCCCCAGCATTTT. The full variable domain, with the rest looked up from reference TRBV18 and TRBJ1-5, is NAGVMQNPRHLVRRRGQEARLRCSPMKGHSHVYWYRQLPEEGLKFMVYLQKENIIDESGMPKERFSAEFPKEGPSILRIQQVVRGDSAAYFCASCSFTGGNQPQHFGDGTRLSIL.

CDR3 sequence: CASRRQGGLYEQYF. CDR3 nucleotides: TGTGCCAGCAGGCGACAGGGTGGTCTCTACGAGCAGTACTTC. The genes are TRBV28 and TRBJ2-7, with 7 bases matching TRBD1. Germline-derived CDR1 and CDR2 are MDHEN and SYDVKM. Germline trimming cut 6 bases from V and 3 bases from J; bases unmatched to any gene: 8. This CDR3 is built from 14 residues.

The chain combines TRBV9 with TRBJ1-1; D gene uncertain. CDR1 SGDLS and CDR2 YYNGEE come from the germline V gene. Trimming left V 0 bases short and J 1 base short, with 4 bases between. The length of the CDR3 is 13 residues. CDR3 sequence reads: CASSVDTNTEAFF. The CDR3 DNA follows: TGTGCCAGCAGCGTAGACACGAACACTGAAGCTTTCTTT.

The chain combines TRBV25-1 with TRBJ2-7, with 9 positions matching TRBD2. Germline trimming cut 3 bases from V and 6 bases from J; bases unmatched to any gene: 3. CDR3 length: 13 amino acids. CDR1 MGHDK and CDR2 SYGVNS come from the germline V gene. CDR3 sequence reads: CASSEELAGEQYF. DNA for the CDR3: TGTGCCAGCAGTGAGGAACTAGCGGGCGAGCAGTACTTC.

The chain is built from TRBV7-9 and TRBJ1-4; 9 bases are a match to TRBD1. The CDR3 is 17 residues long. Trimming removed 3 bases from V and 8 bases from J; junction bases left unmatched: 13. Looked up from germline, CDR1 is SEHNR and CDR2 is FQNEAQ (reference sequence). CDR3: CASSLSGQGRAYEKLFF. In DNA, the CDR3 is TGTGCCAGCAGCTTGTCGGGACAGGGACGAGCTTACGAAAAACTGTTTTTT.

The gene calls are TRBV12-3 or TRBV12-4 and TRBJ1-1; a possible D gene is TRBD1 (6 bases). The CDR3 has 12 residues. The V and J ends lost 4 bases and 9 bases respectively, with 12 bases between them. The CDR3 DNA is TGTGCCAGCAGTTGGTGGGACACCCAAGCTTTCTTT. Its protein is CASSWWDTQAFF.

This clonotype was picked up a small number of times. The rearrangement links TRBV7-9 to TRBJ2-7; 11 bases match TRBD2. Germline-derived CDR1 and CDR2 are SEHNR and FQNEAQ (reference sequence). J was trimmed by 3 bases and V by 4 bases; bases with no gene match: 8. This CDR3 has 16 residues. CDR3 sequence reads: CASSSQTSGVLYEQYF. DNA for the CDR3: TGTGCCAGCAGCTCTCAGACTAGCGGGGTTCTCTACGAGCAGTACTTC.

The rearrangement links TRBV12-3 or TRBV12-4 to TRBJ1-4; a weak D match, TRBD1 (6 bases). V was trimmed by 6 bases and J by 5 bases, leaving 16 bases between them. The CDR3 consists of 15 residues. CDR3 sequence reads: CASSPSDSGNEKLFF. DNA of the CDR3: TGTGCCAGCAGCCCATCGGACAGCGGAAATGAAAAACTGTTTTTT.

In its sample, this clonotype was seen once. The J gene is TRBJ1-1, the V gene TRBV19, with 10 positions matching TRBD1. The CDR3 has 15 amino acids. The ends lost 6 bases at V and 5 bases at J; junction bases unmatched: 9. CDR1 and CDR2 from the germline V gene are LNHDA and SQIVND (reference sequence). This CDR3 is CASSLRQGAGTEAFF. CDR3 coding DNA: TGTGCCAGTAGCCTCCGACAGGGGGCAGGGACTGAAGCTTTCTTT. Full variable domain (rest looked up from reference TRBV19 and TRBJ1-1): DGGITQSPKYLFRKEGQNVTLSCEQNLNHDAMYWYRQDPGQGLRLIYYSQIVNDFQKGDIAEGYSVSREKKESFPLTVTSAQKNPTAFYLCASSLRQGAGTEAFFGQGTRLTVV.

The V call is TRBV19, the J call TRBJ2-6, with D possibly being TRBD1 (7 bases). Trimming cost V 6 bases and J 1 base, with 13 bases left between them. The length of the CDR3 is 16 residues. CDR1 and CDR2 (germline): LNHDA, SQIVND (reference sequence). This chain's CDR3 is CASRWAGGSGANVLTF. The DNA of the CDR3 is TGTGCCAGTAGATGGGCAGGGGGGTCTGGGGCCAACGTCCTGACTTTC.

The gene calls are TRBV24-1 and TRBJ2-1, with 9 bases matching TRBD2. Germline assignment: CDR1 KGHDR and CDR2 SFDVKD. The CDR3 has 20 residues. J gave up 6 bases and V 0 bases, and 17 bases lay outside the gene matches. CDR3 region: CATSDLPGQLSGSKGNEQFF. Written as DNA, the CDR3 is TGTGCCACCAGTGATTTGCCGGGACAGCTTAGCGGGAGTAAGGGCAATGAGCAGTTCTTC.

This chain links TRBV7-2 with TRBJ2-3, with D tentatively TRBD2 (5 bases). The CDR3 contains 15 residues. Trimming removed 6 bases from V and 1 base from J, with 14 bases in between. Germline CDR1 and CDR2: SGHTA and FQGNSA. The CDR3 here is CASSFEDWGTDTQYF. The CDR3 DNA reads TGTGCCAGCAGTTTCGAGGACTGGGGCACAGATACGCAGTATTTT.

The chain couples TRBV15 to TRBJ1-5, with D perhaps TRBD1 (6 bases). The V and J ends lost 1 base and 3 bases respectively, with 10 bases between them. Germline V gene sequence: CDR1 LNHNV, CDR2 YYDKDF (reference sequence). The CDR3 spans 15 residues. This CDR3 reads CATSRVGAFNQPQHF. The CDR3 coding sequence is TGTGCCACCAGCAGAGTGGGGGCCTTCAATCAGCCCCAGCATTTT.

The gene calls are TRBV7-2 and TRBJ2-7; D remains ambiguous. CDR1 and CDR2 from the germline V gene are SGHTA and FQGNSA. The CDR3 has 12 amino acids. V lost 6 bases and J 6 bases, leaving 12 bases between the germline ends. The CDR3 reads CASRNYSLEQYF. CDR3 in DNA: TGTGCCAGCAGGAATTATAGCCTCGAGCAGTACTTC. The whole variable domain, filled in from reference TRBV7-2 and TRBJ2-7, reads GAGVSQSPSNKVTEKGKDVELRCDPISGHTALYWYRQSLGQGLEFLIYFQGNSAPDKSGLPSDRFSAERTGGSVSTLTIQRTQQEDSAVYLCASRNYSLEQYFGPGTRLTVT.

V usage is TRBV7-8 and J usage is TRBJ2-1; TRBD2 aligns across 8 bases. Germline trimming cut 8 bases from V and 1 base from J; bases unmatched to any gene: 4. The CDR3 has 14 amino acids. Germline lookup yields CDR1 SGHVS and CDR2 FQNEAQ. The CDR3 region has the DNA TGTGCCAGCCTGAGCGGGGGATCCTACAATGAGCAGTTCTTC. Protein: CASLSGGSYNEQFF. The full variable domain, in which reference TRBV7-8 and TRBJ2-1 provide the parts outside the CDR3, is GAGVSQSPRYKVAKRGQDVALRCDPISGHVSLFWYQQALGQGPEFLTYFQNEAQLDKSGLPSDRFFAERPEGSVSTLKIQRTQQEDSAVYLCASLSGGSYNEQFFGPGTRLTVL.

This clonotype was counted once. This chain links TRBV6-5 with TRBJ1-5; D unresolved. Germline values: CDR1 MNHEY, CDR2 SVGAGI. V lost 8 bases to trimming and J lost 2 bases, with 13 bases between them. CDR3 length: 14 residues. The DNA of the CDR3 is TGTGCCAGCGGGCGAGAAGGTGGCAATCAGCCCCAGCATTTT. It encodes CASGREGGNQPQHF.